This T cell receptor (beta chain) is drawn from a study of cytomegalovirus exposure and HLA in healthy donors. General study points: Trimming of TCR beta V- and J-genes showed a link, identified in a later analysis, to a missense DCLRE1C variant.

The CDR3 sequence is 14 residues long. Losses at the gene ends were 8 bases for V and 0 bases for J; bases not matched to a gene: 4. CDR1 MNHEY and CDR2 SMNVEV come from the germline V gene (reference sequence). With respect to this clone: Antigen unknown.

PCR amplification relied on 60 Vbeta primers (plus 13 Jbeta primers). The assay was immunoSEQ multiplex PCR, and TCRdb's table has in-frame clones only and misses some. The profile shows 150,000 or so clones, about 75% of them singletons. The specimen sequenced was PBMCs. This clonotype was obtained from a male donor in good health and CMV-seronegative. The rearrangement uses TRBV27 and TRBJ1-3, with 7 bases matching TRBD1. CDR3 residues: CASWDRFSGNTIYF. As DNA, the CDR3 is TGTGCCAGCTGGGACAGATTCTCTGGAAACACCATATATTTT.